This is a list of T cell receptor beta chains from one sample in a study. TCRdb used MiXCR to reprocess the 5' RACE reads, holding one entry per CDR3 protein. The sample consists of 60,000 to 65,000 distinct CDR3 sequences, approximately 29% of them appearing once. The sample was tumor-infiltrating naive CD4+ T cells sorted from the breast tumor. The receptors here all came from a female donor with breast cancer. CDR3s include the opening cysteine and the closing phenylalanine or tryptophan. Fields, in order: clone size, V gene, D gene, J gene, CDR3 DNA, CDR3 protein. The D gene is left open where the match is weak. Rows give clone size only sometimes, using once, few, many, or a class for an expanded clone.

abundance: once
v_gene: TRBV20-1
d_gene: TRBD2
j_gene: TRBJ2-3
CDR3nt: TGCAGTGCTGGAGACCGAAAGCGGGGCCGCACGGATACGCAGTATTTT
CDR3aa: CSAGDRKRGRTDTQYF

abundance: .
v_gene: TRBV5-1
d_gene: TRBD1
j_gene: TRBJ1-2
CDR3nt: TGCGCCAGCAGCCCGGAGCGGCTCCGGGACAGGGAGAGGTATGGCTACACCTTC
CDR3aa: CASSPERLRDRERYGYTF

abundance: .
v_gene: TRBV5-1
d_gene: .
j_gene: TRBJ2-5
CDR3nt: TGCGCCAGCAGCCCATGGGGGGACCAACAAGAGACCCAGTACTTC
CDR3aa: CASSPWGDQQETQYF

abundance: .
v_gene: TRBV24-1
d_gene: .
j_gene: TRBJ2-6
CDR3nt: TGTGCCACCAGCGATAAATCTGGGGCCAACGTCCTGACTTTC
CDR3aa: CATSDKSGANVLTF

abundance: .
v_gene: TRBV20-1
d_gene: .
j_gene: TRBJ2-1
CDR3nt: TGCAGTGCTAGACTAGGCAGCGCCAATGAGCAGTTCTTC
CDR3aa: CSARLGSANEQFF

abundance: .
v_gene: TRBV7-2
d_gene: .
j_gene: TRBJ2-7
CDR3nt: TGTGCCAGCAGCTTAGAGGCAGTTTACGAGCAGTACTTC
CDR3aa: CASSLEAVYEQYF

abundance: few
v_gene: TRBV20-1
d_gene: TRBD2
j_gene: TRBJ2-7
CDR3nt: TGCACCATCCCATCGACTAGCCCTCCCTGGCAGTACTTC
CDR3aa: CTIPSTSPPWQYF

abundance: .
v_gene: TRBV6-5
d_gene: .
j_gene: TRBJ1-1
CDR3nt: TGTGCCAGCAGTTACTCGGGGGGGAACACTGAAGCTTTCTTT
CDR3aa: CASSYSGGNTEAFF

abundance: .
v_gene: TRBV27
d_gene: .
j_gene: TRBJ2-2
CDR3nt: TGTGCCAGCAGTGCTATAAACACCGGGGAGCTGTTTTTT
CDR3aa: CASSAINTGELFF

abundance: .
v_gene: TRBV2
d_gene: TRBD2
j_gene: TRBJ2-7
CDR3nt: TGTGCCAGCTCCCTGGGACTAGGGTACGAGCAGTACTTC
CDR3aa: CASSLGLGYEQYF

abundance: .
v_gene: TRBV6-1
d_gene: .
j_gene: TRBJ2-5
CDR3nt: TGTGCCAGCAGTCGTCAGGGAGAAGAGACCCAGTACTTC
CDR3aa: CASSRQGEETQYF

abundance: few
v_gene: TRBV3-1
d_gene: .
j_gene: TRBJ2-3
CDR3nt: TGTGCCAGCAGCCAAGATCGCGGCGGGTACACAGATACGCAGTATTTT
CDR3aa: CASSQDRGGYTDTQYF

abundance: .
v_gene: TRBV27
d_gene: .
j_gene: TRBJ1-5
CDR3nt: TGTGCCAACAGTTTCACAGGACTTAGCAATCAGCCCCAGCATTTT
CDR3aa: CANSFTGLSNQPQHF

abundance: .
v_gene: TRBV9
d_gene: TRBD2
j_gene: TRBJ2-1
CDR3nt: TGTGCCAGCAGCGTAGAGGGACTAGCGGGATACAATGAGCAGTTCTTC
CDR3aa: CASSVEGLAGYNEQFF

abundance: .
v_gene: TRBV10-3
d_gene: TRBD2
j_gene: TRBJ2-1
CDR3nt: TGTGCCATCAGTGGGGCTAGCGGGGCCTACAATGAGCAGTTCTTC
CDR3aa: CAISGASGAYNEQFF

abundance: .
v_gene: TRBV7-3
d_gene: .
j_gene: TRBJ2-7
CDR3nt: TGTGCCAGCAGCCCGAGGGCAGATTACGAGCAGTACTTC
CDR3aa: CASSPRADYEQYF

abundance: many
v_gene: TRBV5-6
d_gene: .
j_gene: TRBJ1-1
CDR3nt: TGTGCCAGCAGCCCACGGTGGGGCTCTGAAGCTTTCTTT
CDR3aa: CASSPRWGSEAFF

abundance: few
v_gene: TRBV9
d_gene: TRBD1
j_gene: TRBJ1-2
CDR3nt: TGTGCCAGCAACAGACCTTCCAGGGGGCTCTATGGCTACACCTTC
CDR3aa: CASNRPSRGLYGYTF

abundance: .
v_gene: TRBV7-2
d_gene: TRBD2
j_gene: TRBJ2-7
CDR3nt: TGTGCCAGCAGCTCCATAGCGGGAGGAACCTACGAGCAGTACTTC
CDR3aa: CASSSIAGGTYEQYF

abundance: .
v_gene: TRBV7-2
d_gene: TRBD2
j_gene: TRBJ2-7
CDR3nt: TGTGCCAGCAGCTCGGGACTAGCGTCCCGCGAGCAGTACTTC
CDR3aa: CASSSGLASREQYF

abundance: few
v_gene: TRBV3-1
d_gene: .
j_gene: TRBJ2-3
CDR3nt: TGTGCCAGCAGTTTAACAGGCGCGAGGAGCACAGATACGCAGTATTTT
CDR3aa: CASSLTGARSTDTQYF

abundance: few
v_gene: TRBV7-2
d_gene: .
j_gene: TRBJ2-1
CDR3nt: TGTGCCAGCAGCATTGCCGGGACTCCGAGTTACAATGAGCAGTTCTTC
CDR3aa: CASSIAGTPSYNEQFF

abundance: .
v_gene: TRBV28
d_gene: TRBD2
j_gene: TRBJ2-4
CDR3nt: TGTGCCAGCGGCGCTTCGGGGGGGGAGGTCCGGAACATTCAGTACTTC
CDR3aa: CASGASGGEVRNIQYF

abundance: few
v_gene: TRBV7-6
d_gene: .
j_gene: TRBJ2-5
CDR3nt: TGTGCCAGCAGCTTAATTGCAGGCGGGACAACTGGTCAAGCGACCCAGTACTTC
CDR3aa: CASSLIAGGTTGQATQYF

abundance: few
v_gene: TRBV7-2
d_gene: .
j_gene: TRBJ1-1
CDR3nt: TGTGCCAGCAGCTTCCGCAGGGAAAACACTGAAGCTTTCTTT
CDR3aa: CASSFRRENTEAFF

abundance: few
v_gene: TRBV20-1
d_gene: TRBD2
j_gene: TRBJ2-2
CDR3nt: TGCAGTGCTCGTATCTTAGCGGGATCGAACACCGGGGAGCTGTTTTTT
CDR3aa: CSARILAGSNTGELFF

abundance: many
v_gene: TRBV7-7
d_gene: .
j_gene: TRBJ2-2
CDR3nt: TGTGCTAGCAGCTTGGATCTAGGCGGGACCGGGGAGCTGTTTTTT
CDR3aa: CASSLDLGGTGELFF

abundance: many
v_gene: TRBV29-1
d_gene: .
j_gene: TRBJ1-1
CDR3nt: TGCAGCGGTCAGACAGCTCCCGGGACTGAAGCTTTCTTT
CDR3aa: CSGQTAPGTEAFF

abundance: .
v_gene: TRBV11-2
d_gene: .
j_gene: TRBJ2-4
CDR3nt: TGTGCCAGCAGCTTACTAGCCAAAAACATTCAGTACTTC
CDR3aa: CASSLLAKNIQYF

abundance: many
v_gene: TRBV20-1
d_gene: .
j_gene: TRBJ2-1
CDR3nt: TGCAGTGCTTATCTTAACAATGAGCAGTTCTTC
CDR3aa: CSAYLNNEQFF

abundance: many
v_gene: TRBV12-3/TRBV12-4
d_gene: .
j_gene: TRBJ2-1
CDR3nt: TGTGCCAGCAGTTTACTCCCTACGGTCTTCTACAATGAGCAGTTCTTC
CDR3aa: CASSLLPTVFYNEQFF

abundance: few
v_gene: TRBV6-6
d_gene: .
j_gene: TRBJ2-1
CDR3nt: TGTGCCAGCAGTTACCCGGAAGGGTGGCATGAGCAGTTCTTC
CDR3aa: CASSYPEGWHEQFF

abundance: .
v_gene: TRBV4-2
d_gene: TRBD2
j_gene: TRBJ2-7
CDR3nt: TGTGCCAGCAGCCAAGATTACGGGAGGGTCTACGAGCAGTACTTC
CDR3aa: CASSQDYGRVYEQYF

abundance: .
v_gene: TRBV29-1
d_gene: TRBD1
j_gene: TRBJ2-4
CDR3nt: TGCAGCGTTGAACCCCGACAGGGGTCCCAGTACTTC
CDR3aa: CSVEPRQGSQYF

abundance: many
v_gene: TRBV7-2
d_gene: .
j_gene: TRBJ1-6
CDR3nt: TGTGCCAGCAGCTCCTCAGGGCTATCACCCCTCCACTTT
CDR3aa: CASSSSGLSPLHF

abundance: few
v_gene: TRBV2
d_gene: .
j_gene: TRBJ1-1
CDR3nt: TGTGCCACCCGGACCGACACTGAAGCTTTCTTT
CDR3aa: CATRTDTEAFF

abundance: many
v_gene: TRBV20-1
d_gene: TRBD1
j_gene: TRBJ2-3
CDR3nt: TGCAGTGCTAGAACCCCTTACAAGGGGGCTCGCACAGATACGCAGTATTTT
CDR3aa: CSARTPYKGARTDTQYF

abundance: .
v_gene: TRBV10-3
d_gene: .
j_gene: TRBJ2-1
CDR3nt: TGTGCCATCAGTGAGTCGGACAATGAGCAGTTCTTC
CDR3aa: CAISESDNEQFF